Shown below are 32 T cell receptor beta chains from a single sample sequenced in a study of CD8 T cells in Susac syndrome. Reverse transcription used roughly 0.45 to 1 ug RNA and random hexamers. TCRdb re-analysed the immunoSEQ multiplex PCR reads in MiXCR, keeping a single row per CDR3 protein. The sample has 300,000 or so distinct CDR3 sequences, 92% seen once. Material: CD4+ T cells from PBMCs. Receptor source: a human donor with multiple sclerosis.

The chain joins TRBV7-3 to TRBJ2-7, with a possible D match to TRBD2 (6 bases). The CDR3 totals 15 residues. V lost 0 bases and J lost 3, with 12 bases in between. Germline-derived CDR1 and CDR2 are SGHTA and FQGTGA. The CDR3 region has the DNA TGTGCCAGCAGCTTAACGGGCGGGGCGCACTACGAGCAGTACTTC. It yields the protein CASSLTGGAHYEQYF.

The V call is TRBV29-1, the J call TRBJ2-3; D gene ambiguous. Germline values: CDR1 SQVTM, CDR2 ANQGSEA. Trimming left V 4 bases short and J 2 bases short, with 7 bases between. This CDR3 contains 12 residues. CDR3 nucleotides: TGCAGCGTTGGCGGCCTCACAGATACGCAGTATTTT. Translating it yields CSVGGLTDTQYF.

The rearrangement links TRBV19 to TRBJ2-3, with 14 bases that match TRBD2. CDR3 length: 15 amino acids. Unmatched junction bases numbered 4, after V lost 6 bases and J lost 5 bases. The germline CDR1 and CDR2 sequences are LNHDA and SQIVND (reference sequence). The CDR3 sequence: CASSPGLAGVDTQYF. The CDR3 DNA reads TGTGCCAGTAGCCCGGGACTAGCGGGAGTAGATACGCAGTATTTT.

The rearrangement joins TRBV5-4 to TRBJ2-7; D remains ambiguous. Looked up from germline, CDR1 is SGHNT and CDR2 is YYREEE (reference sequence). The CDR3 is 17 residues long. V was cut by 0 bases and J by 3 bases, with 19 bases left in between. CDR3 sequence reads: CASSLVPASPKDYEQYF. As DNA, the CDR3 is TGTGCCAGCAGCTTGGTTCCCGCTTCGCCTAAAGACTACGAGCAGTACTTC. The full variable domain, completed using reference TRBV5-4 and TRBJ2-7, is ETGVTQSPTHLIKTRGQQVTLRCSSQSGHNTVSWYQQALGQGPQFIFQYYREEENGRGNFPPRFSGLQFPNYSSELNVNALELDDSALYLCASSLVPASPKDYEQYFGPGTRLTVT.

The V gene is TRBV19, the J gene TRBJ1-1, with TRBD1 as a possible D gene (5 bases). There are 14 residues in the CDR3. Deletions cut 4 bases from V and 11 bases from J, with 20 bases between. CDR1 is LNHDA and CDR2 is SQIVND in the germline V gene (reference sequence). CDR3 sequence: CASSTSPRGVGAFF. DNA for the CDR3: TGTGCCAGTAGTACTTCCCCCCGGGGGGTAGGGGCTTTCTTT.

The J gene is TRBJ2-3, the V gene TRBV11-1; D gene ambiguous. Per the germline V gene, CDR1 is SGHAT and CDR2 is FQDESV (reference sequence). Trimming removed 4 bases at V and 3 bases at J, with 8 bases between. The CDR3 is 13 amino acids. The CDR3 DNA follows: TGTGCCAGCAGCTGGGCGACTACAGATACGCAGTATTTT. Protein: CASSWATTDTQYF.

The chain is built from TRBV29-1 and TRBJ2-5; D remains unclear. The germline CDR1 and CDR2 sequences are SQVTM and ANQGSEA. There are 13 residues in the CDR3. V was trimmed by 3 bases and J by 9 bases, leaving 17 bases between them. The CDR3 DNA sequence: TGCAGCGTTGAGCGCGGCCCTTACTCGTCCCAGTACTTC. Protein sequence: CSVERGPYSSQYF.

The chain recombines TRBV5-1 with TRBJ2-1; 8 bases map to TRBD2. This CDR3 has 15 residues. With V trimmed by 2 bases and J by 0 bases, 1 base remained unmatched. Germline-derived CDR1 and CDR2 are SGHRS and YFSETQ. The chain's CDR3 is CASSLLADSYNEQFF. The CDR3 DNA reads TGCGCCAGCAGCTTACTAGCGGACTCCTACAATGAGCAGTTCTTC. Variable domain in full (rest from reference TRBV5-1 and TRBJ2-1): KAGVTQTPRYLIKTRGQQVTLSCSPISGHRSVSWYQQTPGQGLQFLFEYFSETQRNKGNFPGRFSGRQFSNSRSEMNVSTLELGDSALYLCASSLLADSYNEQFFGPGTRLTVL.

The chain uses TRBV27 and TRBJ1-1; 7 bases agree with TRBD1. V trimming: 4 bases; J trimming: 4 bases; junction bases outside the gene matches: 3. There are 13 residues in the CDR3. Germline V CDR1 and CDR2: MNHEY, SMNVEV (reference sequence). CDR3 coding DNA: TGTGCCAGCAGTTGGCAGGGGGGCACTGAAGCTTTCTTT. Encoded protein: CASSWQGGTEAFF.

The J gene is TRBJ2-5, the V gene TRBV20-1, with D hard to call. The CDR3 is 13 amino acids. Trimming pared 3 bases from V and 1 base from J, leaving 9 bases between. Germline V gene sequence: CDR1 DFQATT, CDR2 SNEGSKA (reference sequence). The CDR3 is CSARQIPQETQYF. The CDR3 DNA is TGCAGTGCTAGGCAGATCCCCCAAGAGACCCAGTACTTC.

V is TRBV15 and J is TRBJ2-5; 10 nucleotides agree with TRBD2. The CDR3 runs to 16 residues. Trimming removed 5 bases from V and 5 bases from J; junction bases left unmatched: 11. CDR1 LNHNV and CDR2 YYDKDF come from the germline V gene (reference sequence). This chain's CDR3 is CATSRASGGFWETQYF. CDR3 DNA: TGTGCCACCAGCCGGGCTAGCGGGGGTTTTTGGGAGACCCAGTACTTC.

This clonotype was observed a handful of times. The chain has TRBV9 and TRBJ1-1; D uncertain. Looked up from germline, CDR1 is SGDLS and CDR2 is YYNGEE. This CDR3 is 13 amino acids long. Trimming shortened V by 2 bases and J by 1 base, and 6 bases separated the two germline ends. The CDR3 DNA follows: TGTGCCAGCAGCGTTCATGAGAACACTGAAGCTTTCTTT. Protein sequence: CASSVHENTEAFF.

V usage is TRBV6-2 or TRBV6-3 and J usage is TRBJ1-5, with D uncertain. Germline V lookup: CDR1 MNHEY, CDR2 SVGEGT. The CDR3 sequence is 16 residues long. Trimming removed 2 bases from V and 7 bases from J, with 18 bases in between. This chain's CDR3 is CASSYLDGSPLQPQHF. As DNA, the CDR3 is TGTGCCAGCAGTTACCTGGACGGTTCTCCCCTACAGCCCCAGCATTTT.

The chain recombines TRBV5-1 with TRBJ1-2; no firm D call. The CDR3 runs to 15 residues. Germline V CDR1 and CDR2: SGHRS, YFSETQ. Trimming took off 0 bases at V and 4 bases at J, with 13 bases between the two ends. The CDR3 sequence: CASSLDPGIVYGYTF. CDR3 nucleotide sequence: TGCGCCAGCAGCTTGGACCCGGGAATCGTCTATGGCTACACCTTC.

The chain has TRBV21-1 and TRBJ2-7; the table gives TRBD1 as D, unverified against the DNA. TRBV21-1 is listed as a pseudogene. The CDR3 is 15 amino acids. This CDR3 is CASSKPPGQEPYQYF. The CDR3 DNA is TGTGCCAGCAGCAAACCACCGGGACAGGAACCTTATCAGTACTTC.

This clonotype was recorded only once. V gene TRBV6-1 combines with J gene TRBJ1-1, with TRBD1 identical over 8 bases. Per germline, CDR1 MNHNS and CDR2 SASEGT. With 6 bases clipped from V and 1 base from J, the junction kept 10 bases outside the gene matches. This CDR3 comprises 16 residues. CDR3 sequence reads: CASSPTRQGKNTEAFF. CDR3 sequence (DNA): TGTGCCAGCAGCCCCACCAGACAGGGGAAGAACACTGAAGCTTTCTTT.

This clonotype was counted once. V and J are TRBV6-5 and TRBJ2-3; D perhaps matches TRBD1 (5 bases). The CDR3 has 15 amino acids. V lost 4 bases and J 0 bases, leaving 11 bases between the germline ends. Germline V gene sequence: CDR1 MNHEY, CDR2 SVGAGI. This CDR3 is CASSWQGLSTDTQYF. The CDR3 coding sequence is TGTGCCAGCAGTTGGCAGGGCTTAAGCACAGATACGCAGTATTTT.

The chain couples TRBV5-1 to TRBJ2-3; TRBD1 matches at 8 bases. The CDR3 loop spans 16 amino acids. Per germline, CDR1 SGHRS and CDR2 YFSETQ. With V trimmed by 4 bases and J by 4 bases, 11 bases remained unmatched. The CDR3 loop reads CASSARTGMEADTQYF. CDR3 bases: TGCGCCAGCAGCGCCCGGACAGGGATGGAGGCAGATACGCAGTATTTT.

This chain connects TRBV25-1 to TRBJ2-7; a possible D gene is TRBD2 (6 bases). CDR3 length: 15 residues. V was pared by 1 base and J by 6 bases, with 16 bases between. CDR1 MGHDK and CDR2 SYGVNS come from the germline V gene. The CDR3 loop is CASSESGTGAGEQYF. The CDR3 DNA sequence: TGTGCCAGCAGTGAATCGGGGACTGGAGCCGGCGAGCAGTACTTC.

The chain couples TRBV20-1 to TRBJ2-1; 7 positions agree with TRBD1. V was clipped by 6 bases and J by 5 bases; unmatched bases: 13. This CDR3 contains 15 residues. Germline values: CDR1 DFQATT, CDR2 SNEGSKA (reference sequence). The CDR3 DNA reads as TGCAGTGCGGCCTCAGGGGGAATGTCCGACAATGAGCAGTTCTTC. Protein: CSAASGGMSDNEQFF.

In nucleotides, the CDR3 is TGTGCCTGGAGTGTAGGGACCCACAATGAGCAGTTCTTC. Residues: CAWSVGTHNEQFF. The chain is built from TRBV30 and TRBJ2-1; D may correspond to TRBD1 or TRBD2 (5 bases each). The V gene lost 0 bases and the J gene lost 5 bases, with 8 bases spanning the gap. There are 13 residues in the CDR3. The germline gives CDR1 GTSNPN, CDR2 SVGIG (reference sequence). Together with reference TRBV30 and TRBJ2-1, the CDR3 gives the full variable domain: SQTIHQWPATLVQPVGSPLSLECTVEGTSNPNLYWYRQAAGRGLQLLFYSVGIGQISSEVPQNLSASRPQDRQFILSSKKLLLSDSGFYLCAWSVGTHNEQFFGPGTRLTVL.

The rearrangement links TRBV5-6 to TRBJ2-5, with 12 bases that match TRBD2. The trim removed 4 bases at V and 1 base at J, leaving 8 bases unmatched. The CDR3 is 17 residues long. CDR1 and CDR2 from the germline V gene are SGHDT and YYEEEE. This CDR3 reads CASSQLTSGGLQETQYF. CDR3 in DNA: TGTGCCAGCAGCCAACTGACTAGCGGGGGACTCCAAGAGACCCAGTACTTC.

This CDR3 is CASSLASGTGYEQYF. The CDR3 nucleotides are TGTGCCAGCAGCTTAGCTTCCGGGACGGGCTACGAGCAGTACTTC. V usage is TRBV7-2 and J usage is TRBJ2-7; D may correspond to TRBD1 or TRBD2 (5 bases each). Germline V gene data show CDR1 as SGHTA and CDR2 as FQGNSA. The CDR3 totals 15 residues. V was pared by 0 bases and J by 3 bases, with 12 bases between.

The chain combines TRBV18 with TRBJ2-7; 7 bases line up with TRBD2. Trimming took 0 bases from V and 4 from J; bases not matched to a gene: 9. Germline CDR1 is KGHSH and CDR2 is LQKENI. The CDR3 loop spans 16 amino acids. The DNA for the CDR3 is TGTGCCAGCTCACCACCGAGGGCTGCGGGGGTATACGAGCAGTACTTC. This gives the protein CASSPPRAAGVYEQYF.

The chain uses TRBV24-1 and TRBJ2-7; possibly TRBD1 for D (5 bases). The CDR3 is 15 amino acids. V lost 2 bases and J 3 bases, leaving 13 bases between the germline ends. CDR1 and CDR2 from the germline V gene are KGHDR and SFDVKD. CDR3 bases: TGTGCCACCAGTGATTCTCAGGGTCTCCACTACGAGCAGTACTTC. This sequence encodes CATSDSQGLHYEQYF.

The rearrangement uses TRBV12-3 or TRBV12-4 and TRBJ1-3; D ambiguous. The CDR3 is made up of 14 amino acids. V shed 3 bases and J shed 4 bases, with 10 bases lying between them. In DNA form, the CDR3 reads TGTGCCAGCAGTTTTTTCGTCAAAGGAAACACCATATATTTT. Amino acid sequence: CASSFFVKGNTIYF.

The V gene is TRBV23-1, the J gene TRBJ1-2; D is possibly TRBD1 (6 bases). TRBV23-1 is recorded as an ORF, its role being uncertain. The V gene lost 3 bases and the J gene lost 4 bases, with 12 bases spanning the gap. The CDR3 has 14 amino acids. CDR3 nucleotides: TGCGCCAGCAGTCAGGGGGCGGCCCGCTATGGCTACACCTTC. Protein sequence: CASSQGAARYGYTF.

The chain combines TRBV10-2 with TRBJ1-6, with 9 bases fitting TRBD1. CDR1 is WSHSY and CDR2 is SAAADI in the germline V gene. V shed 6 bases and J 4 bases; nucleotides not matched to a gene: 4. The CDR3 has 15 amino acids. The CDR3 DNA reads TGCGCCAGCAGAGCGGACAGGGGATATAATTCACCCCTCCACTTT. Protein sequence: CASRADRGYNSPLHF.

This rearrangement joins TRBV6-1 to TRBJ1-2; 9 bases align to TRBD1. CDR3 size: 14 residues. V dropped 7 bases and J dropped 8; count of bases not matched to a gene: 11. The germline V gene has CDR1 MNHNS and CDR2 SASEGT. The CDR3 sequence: CASKRTGARLGYTF. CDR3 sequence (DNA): TGTGCCAGCAAAAGGACAGGGGCGCGACTGGGCTACACCTTC.

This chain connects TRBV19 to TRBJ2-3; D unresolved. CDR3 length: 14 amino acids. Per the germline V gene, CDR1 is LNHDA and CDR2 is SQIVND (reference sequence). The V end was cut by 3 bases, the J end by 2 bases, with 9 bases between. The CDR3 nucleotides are TGTGCCAGTAGTATTACAGCTAACACAGATACGCAGTATTTT. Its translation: CASSITANTDTQYF.

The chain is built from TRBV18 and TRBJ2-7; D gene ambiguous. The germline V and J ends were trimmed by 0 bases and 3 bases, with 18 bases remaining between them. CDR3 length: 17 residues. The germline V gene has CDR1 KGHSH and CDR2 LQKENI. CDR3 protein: CASSPPLRTGPGYEQYF. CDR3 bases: TGTGCCAGCTCACCACCGCTTCGTACGGGCCCCGGCTACGAGCAGTACTTC.

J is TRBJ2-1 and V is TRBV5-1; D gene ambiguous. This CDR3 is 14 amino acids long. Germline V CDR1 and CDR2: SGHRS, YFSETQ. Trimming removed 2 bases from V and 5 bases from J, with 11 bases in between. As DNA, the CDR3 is TGCGCCAGCAGCTTCCGTACCCCTGACAATGAGCAGTTCTTC. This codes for CASSFRTPDNEQFF.